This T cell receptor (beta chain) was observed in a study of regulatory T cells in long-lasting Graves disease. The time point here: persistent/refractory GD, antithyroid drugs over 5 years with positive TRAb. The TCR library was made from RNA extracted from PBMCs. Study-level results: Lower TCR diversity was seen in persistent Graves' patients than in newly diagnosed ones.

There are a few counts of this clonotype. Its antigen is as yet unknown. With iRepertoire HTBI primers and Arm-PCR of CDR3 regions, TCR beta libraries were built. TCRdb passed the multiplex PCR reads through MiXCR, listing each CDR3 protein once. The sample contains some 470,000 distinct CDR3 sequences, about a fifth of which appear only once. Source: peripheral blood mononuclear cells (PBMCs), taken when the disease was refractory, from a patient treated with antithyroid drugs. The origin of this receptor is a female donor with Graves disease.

Written as DNA, the CDR3 is TGTGCCAGCAGTCCCCAGGGGGTTACTGGAAACACCATATATTTT. Translation: CASSPQGVTGNTIYF. The chain employs TRBV12-3 or TRBV12-4 and TRBJ1-3, with 7 bases fitting TRBD1. The length of the CDR3 is 15 residues. Trimming cost V 5 bases and J 2 bases; bases outside gene matches: 6.